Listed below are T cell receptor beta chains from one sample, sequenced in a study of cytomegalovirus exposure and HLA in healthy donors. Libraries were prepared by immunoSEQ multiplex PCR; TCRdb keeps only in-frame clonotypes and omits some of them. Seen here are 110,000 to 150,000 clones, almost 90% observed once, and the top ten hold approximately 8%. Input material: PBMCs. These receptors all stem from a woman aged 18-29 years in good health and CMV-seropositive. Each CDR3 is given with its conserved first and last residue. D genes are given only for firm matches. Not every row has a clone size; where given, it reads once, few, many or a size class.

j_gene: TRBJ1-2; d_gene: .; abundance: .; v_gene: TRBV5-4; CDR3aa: CASSLEGRVGGYTF; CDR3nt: TGTGCCAGCAGCTTGGAAGGGCGGGTTGGAGGCTACACCTTC
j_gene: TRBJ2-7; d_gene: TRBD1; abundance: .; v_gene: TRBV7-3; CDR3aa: CASSFTGGIVYEQYF; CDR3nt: TGTGCCAGCAGCTTTACAGGGGGCATTGTATACGAGCAGTACTTC
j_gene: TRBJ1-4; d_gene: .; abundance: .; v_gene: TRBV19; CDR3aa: CASSDPGHKNEKLFF; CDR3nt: TGTGCCAGTAGTGATCCGGGACACAAAAATGAAAAACTGTTTTTT
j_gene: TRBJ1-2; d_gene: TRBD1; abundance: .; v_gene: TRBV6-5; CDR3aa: CASSLTRGQPYGYTF; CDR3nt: TGTGCCAGCAGTCTAACGAGGGGGCAGCCCTATGGCTACACCTTC
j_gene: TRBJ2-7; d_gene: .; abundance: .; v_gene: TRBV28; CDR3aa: CASSLFHENTQYF; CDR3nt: TGTGCCAGCAGTTTATTTCACGAGAATACGCAGTACTTC
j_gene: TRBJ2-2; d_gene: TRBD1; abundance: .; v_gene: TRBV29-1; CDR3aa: CSVEDRVGTGPTGELFF; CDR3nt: TGCAGCGTTGAAGATCGCGTAGGGACAGGGCCCACCGGGGAGCTGTTTTTT
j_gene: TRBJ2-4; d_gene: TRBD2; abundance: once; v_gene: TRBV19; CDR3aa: CASSRGLAGYIQYF; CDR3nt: TGTGCCAGTAGTAGGGGACTAGCGGGCTACATTCAGTACTTC
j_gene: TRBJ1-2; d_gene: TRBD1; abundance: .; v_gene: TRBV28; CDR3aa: CASSLPRTGTNYGYTF; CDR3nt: TGTGCCAGCAGTTTACCCCGGACAGGAACTAACTATGGCTACACCTTC
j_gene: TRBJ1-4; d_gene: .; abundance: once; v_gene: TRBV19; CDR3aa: CATAGEGEKLFF; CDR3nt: TGTGCCACCGCGGGGGAGGGTGAAAAACTGTTTTTT
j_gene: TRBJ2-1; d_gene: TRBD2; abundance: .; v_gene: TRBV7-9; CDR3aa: CASSQRAGGVNNEQFF; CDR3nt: TGTGCCAGCAGCCAACGGGCGGGAGGGGTTAACAATGAGCAGTTCTTC
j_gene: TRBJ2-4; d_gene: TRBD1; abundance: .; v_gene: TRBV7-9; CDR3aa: CASSATGGNIQYF; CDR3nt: TGTGCCAGCAGCGCGACAGGGGGCAACATTCAGTACTTC
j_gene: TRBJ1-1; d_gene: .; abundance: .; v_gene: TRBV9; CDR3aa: CASSGGLNTEAFF; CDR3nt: TGTGCCAGCAGCGGAGGATTGAACACTGAAGCTTTCTTT
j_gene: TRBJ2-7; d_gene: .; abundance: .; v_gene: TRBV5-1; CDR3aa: CASNPAPGLVTYEQYF; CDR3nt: TGCGCCAGCAACCCAGCCCCGGGACTCGTCACCTACGAGCAGTACTTC
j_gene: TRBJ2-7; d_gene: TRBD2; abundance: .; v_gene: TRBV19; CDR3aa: CASRLVHLSGSSYEQYF; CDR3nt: TGTGCCAGTAGACTCGTACACCTGAGCGGGAGCTCCTACGAGCAGTACTTC
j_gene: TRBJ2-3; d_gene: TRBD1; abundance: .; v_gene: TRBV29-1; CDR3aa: CSVEPRQGDRADTQYF; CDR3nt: TGCAGCGTTGAACCACGACAGGGTGATAGAGCAGATACGCAGTATTTT
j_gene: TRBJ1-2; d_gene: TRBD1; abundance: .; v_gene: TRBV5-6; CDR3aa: CASSKGTGMGGYTF; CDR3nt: TGTGCCAGCAGCAAGGGGACAGGGATGGGAGGCTACACCTTC
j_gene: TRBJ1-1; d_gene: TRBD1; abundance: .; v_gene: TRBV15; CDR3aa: CATSRDRGLGTEAFF; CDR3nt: TGTGCCACCAGCAGAGACAGGGGGCTAGGCACTGAAGCTTTCTTT
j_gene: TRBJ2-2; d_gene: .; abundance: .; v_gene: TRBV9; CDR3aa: CASSPGPVGELFF; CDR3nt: TGTGCCAGCAGCCCTGGGCCCGTCGGGGAGCTGTTTTTT
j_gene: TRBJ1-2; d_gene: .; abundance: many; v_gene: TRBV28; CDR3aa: CASSFRDGYTF; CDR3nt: TGTGCCAGCAGTTTCCGGGATGGCTACACCTTC
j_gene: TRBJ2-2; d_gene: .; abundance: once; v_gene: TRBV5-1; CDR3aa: CASSLALTDFTGELFF; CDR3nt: TGCGCCAGCAGCTTGGCCTTGACAGACTTCACCGGGGAGCTGTTTTTT
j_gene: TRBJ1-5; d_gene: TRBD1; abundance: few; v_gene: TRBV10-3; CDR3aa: CAIGQDSNQPQHF; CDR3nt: TGTGCCATCGGACAGGATAGCAATCAGCCCCAGCATTTT
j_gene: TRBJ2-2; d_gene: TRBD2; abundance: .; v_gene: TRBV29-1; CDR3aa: CSVASGRSTNTGELFF; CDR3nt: TGCAGCGTTGCTAGCGGGAGGTCTACAAACACCGGGGAGCTGTTTTTT
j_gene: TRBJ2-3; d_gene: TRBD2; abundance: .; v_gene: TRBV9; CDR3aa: CASSVAAGGTDTQYF; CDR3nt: TGTGCCAGCAGCGTAGCGGCGGGGGGCACAGATACGCAGTATTTT
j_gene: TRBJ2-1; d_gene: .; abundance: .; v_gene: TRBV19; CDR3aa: CASSLDGSRHNEQFF; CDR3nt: TGTGCCAGTAGTCTGGATGGGTCCAGGCACAATGAGCAGTTCTTC
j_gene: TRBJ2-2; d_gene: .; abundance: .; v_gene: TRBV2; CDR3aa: CASTEIQPNTGELFF; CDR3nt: TGTGCCTCTACCGAGATACAGCCGAACACCGGGGAGCTGTTTTTT
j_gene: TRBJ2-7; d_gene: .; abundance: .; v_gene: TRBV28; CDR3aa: CASSLIGDPTGTYEQYF; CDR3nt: TGTGCCAGCAGTTTAATTGGTGATCCTACCGGGACCTACGAGCAGTACTTC
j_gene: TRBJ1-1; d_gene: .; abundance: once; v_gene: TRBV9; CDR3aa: CASTPLARGTEAFF; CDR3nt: TGTGCCAGCACCCCCCTGGCGCGGGGCACTGAAGCTTTCTTT
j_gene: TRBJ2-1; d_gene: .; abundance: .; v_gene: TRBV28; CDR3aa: CASSTQGNEQFF; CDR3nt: TGTGCCAGCAGTACCCAGGGCAATGAGCAGTTCTTC
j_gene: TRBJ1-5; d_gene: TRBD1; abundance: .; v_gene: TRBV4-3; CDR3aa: CASSQGTGHGQPQHF; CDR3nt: TGCGCCAGCAGCCAAGGGACAGGGCATGGGCAGCCCCAGCATTTT
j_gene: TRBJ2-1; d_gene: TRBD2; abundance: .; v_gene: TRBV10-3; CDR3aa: CAISSSGNEQFF; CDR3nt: TGTGCCATCAGTTCTAGCGGCAATGAGCAGTTCTTC
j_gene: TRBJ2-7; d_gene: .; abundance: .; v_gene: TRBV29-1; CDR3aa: CSVGEGTYEQYF; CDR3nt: TGCAGCGTTGGCGAGGGAACCTACGAGCAGTACTTC
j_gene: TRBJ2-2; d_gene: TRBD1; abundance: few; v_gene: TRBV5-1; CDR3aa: CASSSPGTGDTGELFF; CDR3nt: TGCGCCAGCAGCTCTCCCGGGACAGGGGACACCGGGGAGCTGTTTTTT
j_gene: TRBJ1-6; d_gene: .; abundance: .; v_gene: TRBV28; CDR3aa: CASSFTPSSYNSPLHF; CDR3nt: TGTGCCAGCAGTTTTACCCCGAGCTCCTATAATTCACCCCTCCACTTT
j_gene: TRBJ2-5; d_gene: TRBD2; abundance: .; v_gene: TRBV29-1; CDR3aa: CSVVSGSQETQYF; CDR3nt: TGCAGCGTAGTTAGCGGGAGCCAAGAGACCCAGTACTTC
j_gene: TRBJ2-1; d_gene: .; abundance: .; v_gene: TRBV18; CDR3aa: CASSPQGEAYNEQFF; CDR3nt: TGTGCCAGCTCACCACAGGGGGAAGCCTACAATGAGCAGTTCTTC
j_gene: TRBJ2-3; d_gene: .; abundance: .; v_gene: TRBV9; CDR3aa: CASSVLAPDTQYF; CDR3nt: TGTGCCAGCAGCGTACTAGCTCCAGATACGCAGTATTTT
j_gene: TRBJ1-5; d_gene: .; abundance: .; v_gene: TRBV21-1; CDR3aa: CASSPRSGTGVSGGNQPQHF; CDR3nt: TGTGCCAGCAGCCCACGTTCCGGGACAGGGGTTAGTGGCGGCAATCAGCCCCAGCATTTT
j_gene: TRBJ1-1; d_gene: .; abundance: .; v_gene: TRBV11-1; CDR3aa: CASSLVRGDTEAFF; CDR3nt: TGTGCCAGCAGCTTAGTTCGGGGTGACACTGAAGCTTTCTTT
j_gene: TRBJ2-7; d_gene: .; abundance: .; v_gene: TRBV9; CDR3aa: CASSVGGSYEQYF; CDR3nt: TGTGCCAGCAGCGTAGGAGGGTCCTACGAGCAGTACTTC
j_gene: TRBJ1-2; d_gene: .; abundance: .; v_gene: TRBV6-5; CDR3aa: CASSYDKRDGYTF; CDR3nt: TGTGCCAGCAGTTACGATAAAAGAGATGGCTACACCTTC
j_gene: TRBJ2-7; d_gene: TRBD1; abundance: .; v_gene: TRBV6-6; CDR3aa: CASSRTGAPYEQYF; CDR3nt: TGTGCCAGCAGTCGTACAGGGGCCCCCTACGAGCAGTACTTC
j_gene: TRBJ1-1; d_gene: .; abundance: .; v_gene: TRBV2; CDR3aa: CASSDRTEAFF; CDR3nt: TGTGCCAGCAGTGATCGGACTGAAGCTTTCTTT
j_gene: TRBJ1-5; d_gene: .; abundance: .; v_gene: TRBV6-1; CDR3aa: CASSERIGQASNQPQHF; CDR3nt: TGTGCCAGCAGTGAAAGGATAGGTCAGGCTAGCAATCAGCCCCAGCATTTT
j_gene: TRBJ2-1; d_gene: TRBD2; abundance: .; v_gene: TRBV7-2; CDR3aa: CASSFLQTSGREQFF; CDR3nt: TGTGCCAGCAGCTTTTTACAGACTAGCGGGCGGGAGCAGTTCTTC
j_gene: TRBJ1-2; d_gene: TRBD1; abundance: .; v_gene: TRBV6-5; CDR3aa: CASSRRGLNGYTF; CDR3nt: TGTGCCAGCAGCCGCAGGGGGCTAAATGGCTACACCTTC
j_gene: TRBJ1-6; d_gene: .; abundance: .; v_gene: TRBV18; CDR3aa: CASSLGRVENSPLHF; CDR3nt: TGTGCCAGCTCACTGGGGAGGGTGGAGAATTCACCCCTCCACTTT
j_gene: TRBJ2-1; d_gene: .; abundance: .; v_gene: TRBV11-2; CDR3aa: CASSSSQGLNNEQFF; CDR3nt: TGTGCCAGCAGCTCTTCGCAGGGGCTCAACAATGAGCAGTTCTTC
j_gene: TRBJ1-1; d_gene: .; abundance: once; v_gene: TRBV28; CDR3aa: CASSLFRYRSEEAFF; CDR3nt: TGTGCCAGCAGTTTATTCCGGTACAGGTCCGAGGAAGCTTTCTTT
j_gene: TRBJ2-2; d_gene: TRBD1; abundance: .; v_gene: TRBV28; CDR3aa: CASSPGQGTGELFF; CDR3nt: TGTGCCAGCAGTCCGGGACAGGGGACCGGGGAGCTGTTTTTT